What follows are 20 T cell receptor beta chains derived from one specimen sequenced in a study of blood T cell repertoires in COVID-19. The data were produced by immunoSEQ multiplex PCR, yet TCRdb's version contains in-frame clones alone and is incomplete. The data show some 100,000 clones, 80% to 90% seen once. Source material: peripheral blood. These receptors were taken from a man between 65 and 80 years old who had recovered from COVID-19.

The V gene is TRBV29-1, the J gene TRBJ1-1, with D unresolved. Trimming cost V 6 bases and J 0 bases, with 8 bases left between them. Germline CDR1 SQVTM, CDR2 ANQGSEA. CDR3 length: 12 residues. CDR3 in amino acids: CSVNRVNTEAFF. The CDR3 nucleotides are TGCAGCGTAAACAGAGTGAACACTGAAGCTTTCTTT.

This clone appeared a few times. J is TRBJ1-1 and V is TRBV12-3 or TRBV12-4; tentative D call: TRBD1 (5 bases). Trimming cost V 6 bases and J 6 bases, with 14 bases left between them. The CDR3 spans 13 residues. The CDR3, as DNA: TGTGCCAGCAGCCGACAGATTGTCGCTGAAGCTTTCTTT. Its translation: CASSRQIVAEAFF.

The V and J genes are TRBV18 and TRBJ2-5; D not resolved. Looked up from germline, CDR1 is KGHSH and CDR2 is LQKENI. The CDR3 loop spans 13 amino acids. V lost 2 bases and J lost 3, with 7 bases in between. CDR3 nucleotide sequence: TGTGCCAGCTCACCATCGAGAGAAGAGACCCAGTACTTC. Translating it yields CASSPSREETQYF.

J is TRBJ1-2 and V is TRBV28; D may be TRBD1 (6 bases). The CDR3 covers 13 residues. Trimming cost V 3 bases and J 3 bases, with 8 bases left between them. Germline lookup yields CDR1 MDHEN and CDR2 SYDVKM. CDR3 in DNA: TGTGCCAGCAGTTTGTCAGGGGACTATGGCTACACCTTC. Translated, it gives CASSLSGDYGYTF.

V gene TRBV4-1 combines with J gene TRBJ2-1, with D perhaps TRBD2 (6 bases). The V gene's germline CDR1 is MGHRA and CDR2 YSYEKL. CDR3 length: 15 amino acids. V was pared by 4 bases and J by 10 bases, with 20 bases between. The CDR3 protein is CASSPNSGLTREQFF. The CDR3 DNA sequence: TGCGCCAGCAGCCCGAATTCGGGACTTACCCGCGAGCAGTTCTTC.

This sequence joins TRBV10-3 and TRBJ2-7, with 9 bases that match TRBD2. The germline gives CDR1 ENHRY, CDR2 SYGVKD. The CDR3 spans 14 residues. The V segment lost 10 bases and the J segment 2 bases; nucleotides outside the gene matches: 9. CDR3 sequence: CATRGGAQAYEQYF. The CDR3 region has the DNA TGTGCCACGCGGGGGGGGGCGCAAGCCTACGAGCAGTACTTC.

This clone has just one count. This CDR3 reads CASTGTVDRGTEAFF. The CDR3 nucleotides read TGCGCCAGCACCGGGACAGTCGACCGGGGCACTGAAGCTTTCTTT. This chain links TRBV5-1 with TRBJ1-1; 7 bases align to TRBD1. From germline, CDR1 is SGHRS and CDR2 YFSETQ. V was pared by 6 bases and J by 4 bases, with 12 bases of the junction left unmatched. The CDR3 contains 15 residues.

This sequence joins TRBV4-1 and TRBJ2-5, with D possibly TRBD2 on 5 matching bases. The length of the CDR3 is 16 residues. Germline values: CDR1 MGHRA, CDR2 YSYEKL. The V end lost 1 base, the J end lost 1 base, and 13 bases lay between the germline ends. This chain's CDR3 is CASSQGRGGFQETQYF. For the CDR3, the DNA is TGCGCCAGCAGCCAAGGACGAGGAGGATTCCAAGAGACCCAGTACTTC.

This chain connects TRBV6-7 to TRBJ2-7, with 9 positions matching TRBD2. TRBV6-7 is flagged as an ORF with uncertain function. The CDR3 is 15 residues long. Trimming cost V 2 bases and J 4 bases; bases outside gene matches: 6. CDR3 nucleotides: TGTGCCAGCAGTTACACTACCACTAGCGGGTACGAGCAGTACTTC. It encodes CASSYTTTSGYEQYF.

V and J are TRBV19 and TRBJ2-5, with D possibly TRBD2 on 7 matching bases. V lost 3 bases and J lost 5, with 13 bases in between. This CDR3 has 14 residues. The germline V gene has CDR1 LNHDA and CDR2 SQIVND (reference sequence). CDR3 in DNA: TGTGCCAGTAGTATTTCGGGGGGCAGCGAGACCCAGTACTTC. It yields the protein CASSISGGSETQYF. Full variable domain (remainder filled in from reference TRBV19 and TRBJ2-5): DGGITQSPKYLFRKEGQNVTLSCEQNLNHDAMYWYRQDPGQGLRLIYYSQIVNDFQKGDIAEGYSVSREKKESFPLTVTSAQKNPTAFYLCASSISGGSETQYFGPGTRLLVL.

The chain recombines TRBV13 with TRBJ1-3; weak D call: TRBD1 (5 bases). The CDR3 runs 16 residues. Germline values: CDR1 PRHDT, CDR2 FYEKMQ (reference sequence). Trimming shortened V by 4 bases and J by 2 bases, and 15 bases separated the two germline ends. The CDR3 DNA reads as TGTGCCAGCAGCTGGGAGGGGAATTTCGCTGGAAACACCATATATTTT. It is translated as CASSWEGNFAGNTIYF.

In its sample, this clone was seen once. The genes are TRBV5-1 and TRBJ2-5, with TRBD2 as a possible D gene (5 bases). V gave up 2 bases and J gave up 9 bases, with 14 bases separating them. This CDR3 region has 13 residues. The germline gives CDR1 SGHRS, CDR2 YFSETQ. The CDR3 DNA reads as TGCGCCAGCAGCTTTAGCACTCCCGGGGCCCAGTACTTC. Residues: CASSFSTPGAQYF.

V usage is TRBV18 and J usage is TRBJ1-2; no definite D call. CDR1 is KGHSH and CDR2 is LQKENI in the germline V gene. The CDR3 contains 11 residues. Trimming cost V 5 bases and J 5 bases, with 6 bases left between them. The CDR3 protein is CASSTEYGYTF. CDR3 bases: TGTGCCAGCTCAACCGAGTATGGCTACACCTTC.

V is TRBV6-5 and J is TRBJ2-1, with 7 nucleotides matching TRBD1. The J segment lost 14 bases and the V segment lost 0 bases, leaving 10 bases of the junction unmatched. Germline CDR1 and CDR2: MNHEY and SVGAGI. CDR3 length: 14 residues. The CDR3 DNA sequence: TGTGCCAGCAGTTACTCCCTTCGACAGGGAAGGGAGTTCTTC. This gives the protein CASSYSLRQGREFF.

This clone was recorded only once. V and J are TRBV6-5 and TRBJ2-1; D perhaps matches TRBD1 (5 bases). Trimming left V 6 bases short and J 7 bases short, with 19 bases between. This CDR3 comprises 15 residues. Per the germline V gene, CDR1 is MNHEY and CDR2 is SVGAGI. The CDR3 region is CASSHRWGKGNEQFF. In DNA, the CDR3 is TGTGCCAGCAGCCACAGGTGGGGCAAAGGAAATGAGCAGTTCTTC.

The rearrangement uses TRBV27 and TRBJ1-5; 7 bases fit TRBD1. Per germline, CDR1 MNHEY and CDR2 SMNVEV (reference sequence). This CDR3 comprises 14 residues. V was clipped by 5 bases and J by 7 bases; unmatched bases: 8. The CDR3 here is CASSLIPGGQPQHF. The CDR3 DNA reads as TGTGCCAGCAGTCTTATCCCAGGGGGGCAGCCCCAGCATTTT.

V and J are TRBV12-3 or TRBV12-4 and TRBJ1-2; D remains ambiguous. The V end was cut by 8 bases, the J end by 9 bases, with 13 bases between. The CDR3 spans 11 residues. The CDR3 DNA is TGTGCCAGCCGACGGGCGGGGAGCTACACCTTC. Translated, it gives CASRRAGSYTF.

This clone was seen just once. This chain uses TRBV9 with TRBJ1-1, with TRBD1 identical over 11 bases. Germline assignment: CDR1 SGDLS and CDR2 YYNGEE. The CDR3 has 14 residues. Trimming took 4 bases from V and 5 from J; bases not matched to a gene: 4. CDR3 sequence: CASSSGTGGTEAFF. The CDR3 DNA sequence: TGTGCCAGCAGCTCCGGGACAGGGGGTACTGAAGCTTTCTTT.

CDR3 sequence (DNA): TGCGCCAGCAGCTTGGGCCTTCCGGGCTATGGCTACACCTTC. This gives the protein CASSLGLPGYGYTF. This chain connects TRBV5-1 to TRBJ1-2, with unresolved D. The V and J ends lost 0 bases and 4 bases respectively, with 10 bases between them. Germline CDR1 SGHRS, CDR2 YFSETQ. The CDR3 contains 14 residues.

This clone was recorded only once. CDR3 coding DNA: TGTGCCAGCAGTTACTGGGGGGGAGGCAACTATGGCTACACCTTC. Translating gives CASSYWGGGNYGYTF. The chain has TRBV6-5 and TRBJ1-2; D perhaps matches TRBD1 (5 bases). The CDR3 is made up of 15 amino acids. Trimming removed 1 base from V and 2 bases from J, with 11 bases in between. Per germline, CDR1 MNHEY and CDR2 SVGAGI.